Listed below are T cell receptor beta chains from one sample, sequenced in a study of shared clonotypes between healthy human individuals. Clones were read by immunoSEQ multiplex PCR, and TCRdb kept only the in-frame ones, dropping some. The repertoire consists of a few million clones, with 85% to 95% occurring once and the leading ten covering about 0.39%. Sequencing was performed on naive CD4+ T cells from PBMCs. These receptors were obtained from a young man in good health. Some clones in this sample may be carry-over from other donors' samples. The CDR3 runs from the conserved cysteine through the conserved F or W. The D gene is left open where the match is weak. Only some rows state a clone size, as once, few, many or a class for expanded clones.

d_call j_call clone_size v_call cdr3_aa cdr3_nt
NA TRBJ1-1 NA TRBV28 CASSRQRIGRGFNTEAFF TGTGCCAGCAGTCGCCAAAGGATTGGGAGGGGATTCAACACTGAAGCTTTCTTT
TRBD1 TRBJ1-5 NA TRBV7-9 CASSLYRDRGGNQPQHF TGTGCCAGCAGCTTATATCGGGACAGGGGAGGAAATCAGCCCCAGCATTTT
NA TRBJ2-7 NA TRBV28 CASSFLPLWDEQYF TGTGCCAGCAGTTTCCTTCCTTTATGGGACGAGCAGTACTTC
TRBD2 TRBJ2-2 NA TRBV7-9 CASSLGAGPNTGELFF TGTGCCAGCAGCTTGGGAGCGGGACCTAACACCGGGGAGCTGTTTTTT
NA TRBJ1-2 NA TRBV6-6 CASSYSGQPNGYTF TGTGCCAGCAGTTACTCCGGACAGCCGAATGGCTACACCTTC
NA TRBJ1-5 NA TRBV11-2 CASSGQGGQPQHF TGTGCCAGCAGCGGCCAGGGAGGTCAGCCCCAGCATTTT
NA TRBJ2-5 NA TRBV7-9 CASSLGSGFTETQYF TGTGCCAGCAGCTTAGGGTCAGGTTTTACGGAGACCCAGTACTTC
TRBD1 TRBJ1-1 NA TRBV5-1 CASSLALQDRGAFF TGCGCCAGCAGCTTGGCCCTGCAGGACAGGGGAGCTTTCTTT
NA TRBJ2-1 NA TRBV7-9 CASSSRGSSYNEQFF TGTGCCAGCAGCTCCCGGGGGAGTTCCTACAATGAGCAGTTCTTC
TRBD1 TRBJ1-1 NA TRBV23-1 CASGGQGQVTEAFF TGCGCCAGCGGAGGACAGGGCCAGGTCACTGAAGCTTTCTTT
NA TRBJ2-3 once TRBV12-5 CASGLASVDTQYF TGTGCTAGTGGTTTGGCCTCGGTGGATACGCAGTATTTT
TRBD1 TRBJ2-5 NA TRBV5-1 CASSLGDRDQETQYF TGCGCCAGCAGCTTGGGGGACAGGGATCAAGAGACCCAGTACTTC
TRBD1 TRBJ2-1 NA TRBV7-3 CASSPGTGDYNEQFF TGTGCCAGCAGCCCCGGGACAGGGGACTACAATGAGCAGTTCTTC
TRBD2 TRBJ2-5 NA TRBV30 CAWSAQGLAIETQYF TGTGCCTGGAGTGCCCAGGGACTAGCGATAGAGACCCAGTACTTC
TRBD1 TRBJ1-2 NA TRBV6-5 CASRRDSLYGYTF TGTGCCAGCAGAAGGGACAGCCTTTATGGCTACACCTTC
NA TRBJ2-2 once TRBV10-3 CAIRGDLLWGELFF TGTGCCATCAGGGGGGACCTTCTCTGGGGGGAGCTGTTTTTT
NA TRBJ2-2 NA TRBV5-1 CASRKDTGNTGELFF TGCGCCAGCAGGAAGGACACGGGGAACACCGGGGAGCTGTTTTTT
NA TRBJ1-4 NA TRBV18 CASSPSTANEKLFF TGTGCCAGCTCACCCTCTACAGCTAATGAAAAACTGTTTTTT
NA TRBJ2-3 NA TRBV5-1 CASSFPRDRGTDTQYF TGCGCCAGCAGTTTTCCTAGGGACCGGGGCACAGATACGCAGTATTTT
NA TRBJ1-3 NA TRBV9 CASGPISGNTIYF TGTGCCAGTGGACCGATCTCTGGAAACACCATATATTTT
TRBD2 TRBJ2-1 NA TRBV19 CASSILSSGRANEQFF TGTGCCAGTAGTATACTGTCTAGCGGGAGAGCAAATGAGCAGTTCTTC
TRBD1 TRBJ2-5 NA TRBV5-5 CASSLPNPGDREVETQYF TGTGCCAGCAGCTTGCCAAATCCTGGGGACAGGGAGGTGGAGACCCAGTACTTC
NA TRBJ2-1 NA TRBV5-1 CASSRDGRGAYNEQFF TGCGCCAGCAGTCGGGATGGCAGGGGGGCCTACAATGAGCAGTTCTTC
NA TRBJ1-2 NA TRBV29-1 CSVGVRSANYGYTF TGCAGCGTTGGTGTCAGATCAGCTAACTATGGCTACACCTTC
TRBD1 TRBJ1-1 NA TRBV28 CASSLFQGANTEAFF TGTGCCAGCAGTTTGTTTCAGGGGGCTAACACTGAAGCTTTCTTT
NA TRBJ2-6 NA TRBV21-1 CASSKDTLTPGANVLTF TGTGCCAGCAGCAAGGACACCCTTACCCCTGGGGCCAACGTCCTGACTTTC
NA TRBJ1-1 NA TRBV7-2 CASSSQGLEAFF TGTGCCAGCAGCTCCCAGGGTCTTGAAGCTTTCTTT
NA TRBJ1-4 NA TRBV4-1 CASSQSGVGAKLFF TGCGCCAGCAGCCAGTCGGGGGTAGGCGCAAAACTGTTTTTT
NA TRBJ2-3 NA TRBV19 CASSIRGPSQDTQYF TGTGCCAGTAGTATTCGGGGACCCAGTCAAGATACGCAGTATTTT
TRBD2 TRBJ2-7 once TRBV18 CASSPPGTSGRIYEQYF TGTGCCAGCTCACCACCAGGGACTAGCGGCCGCATCTACGAGCAGTACTTC
TRBD2 TRBJ2-1 NA TRBV2 CASIGTSGSIGNEQFF TGTGCCAGCATTGGGACTAGCGGGAGTATTGGGAATGAGCAGTTCTTC
NA TRBJ2-1 NA TRBV9 CASSVRLASYNEQFF TGTGCCAGCAGCGTACGGCTGGCCTCCTACAATGAGCAGTTCTTC
NA TRBJ2-3 NA TRBV27 CASSLVGDNDTQYF TGTGCCAGCAGTTTGGTTGGGGATAATGATACGCAGTATTTT
NA TRBJ2-5 NA TRBV19 CASSGSGATQETQYF TGTGCCAGTAGTGGGTCCGGGGCCACACAAGAGACCCAGTACTTC
NA TRBJ2-3 NA TRBV6-1 CASATGTVADTQYF TGTGCCAGCGCGACGGGAACTGTGGCAGATACGCAGTATTTT
NA TRBJ1-2 NA TRBV25-1 CASSEGNRVGYTF TGTGCCAGCAGTGAGGGAAACAGGGTCGGCTACACCTTC
NA TRBJ1-1 NA TRBV5-5 CASSFRLDLEGTEAFF TGTGCCAGCAGCTTTCGCCTAGATCTGGAGGGCACTGAAGCTTTCTTT
TRBD1 TRBJ2-2 NA TRBV6-6 CAVTGTGLIGELFF TGTGCCGTAACCGGGACAGGGTTAATCGGGGAGCTGTTTTTT
TRBD2 TRBJ2-1 NA TRBV10-2 CASLPGLDSYNEQFF TGCGCCAGCCTGCCCGGACTAGACTCCTACAATGAGCAGTTCTTC
NA TRBJ1-2 few TRBV5-8 CASSLVVSSYGYTF TGTGCCAGCAGCTTGGTCGTCAGTTCCTATGGCTACACCTTC
NA TRBJ2-1 NA TRBV11-3 CASSLGRSHEQFF TGTGCCAGCAGCCTGGGACGCAGCCATGAGCAGTTCTTC
NA TRBJ2-5 NA TRBV2 CASSGRGGPQETQYF TGTGCCAGCAGTGGTAGGGGGGGGCCGCAAGAGACCCAGTACTTC
NA TRBJ2-1 NA TRBV7-5 CVRSLGLAGGREFF TGTGTCAGAAGCTTAGGACTAGCGGGAGGGAGGGAGTTCTTC
NA TRBJ2-3 NA TRBV7-3 CASSPRTGGTTDTQYF TGTGCCAGCAGCCCAAGGACTGGGGGCACCACAGATACGCAGTATTTT
NA TRBJ1-1 NA TRBV5-1 CASSLASGRGTEAFF TGCGCCAGCAGCTTGGCCAGCGGTCGGGGCACTGAAGCTTTCTTT
NA TRBJ2-5 NA TRBV5-5 CASSLDLYRYQETQYF TGTGCCAGCAGCTTGGACCTCTACAGGTACCAAGAGACCCAGTACTTC
TRBD2 TRBJ2-7 NA TRBV28 CASLSSGSHPYF TGTGCCAGCCTTTCTAGCGGGAGCCACCCGTACTTC
NA TRBJ2-2 NA TRBV5-1 CASSGQDGTAGELFF TGCGCCAGCAGCGGCCAGGACGGCACCGCCGGGGAGCTGTTTTTT